This T cell receptor (beta chain) was profiled in a study of T cells in Graves' hyperthyroidism and ophthalmopathy. For the study at large: At the time of initial diagnosis and before any treatment, peripheral blood was collected.

Clinical symptoms, serum thyroxine, TRAb, thyroid ultrasound and orbital computed tomography established diagnosis. PBMCs were collected from an approximately 10 ml volume of fresh peripheral blood. General study points: Researchers found most expanded thyroid clonotypes above 0.001 in blood as well.

CDR1 and CDR2 (germline): GTSNPN, SVGIG (reference sequence). V shed 2 bases and J shed 4 bases, with 11 bases lying between them. The CDR3 has 13 residues. Amplification targeted TCR beta CDR3 regions from RNA transcripts. First-round RT-PCR targeting the TCR CDR3 was performed with the HTBI primer set. MiXCR was run by TCRdb on the multiplex PCR reads, yielding one entry per CDR3 protein. This table has approximately 400,000 distinct CDR3 sequences, 15% appearing once. This clonotype was detected ten times or more. Its target is not known. The sequencing sample was made of blood. The receptor comes from a woman in her 30s with Graves' hyperthyroidism. The chain uses TRBV30 and TRBJ1-1, with D perhaps TRBD1 (5 bases). In DNA, the CDR3 is TGTGCCTGGAGTCGGGGACGCAGCACTGAAGCTTTCTTT. Translated, it gives CAWSRGRSTEAFF.